Presented here are 15 T cell receptor beta chains from one specimen sequenced in a study of blood T cell repertoires in COVID-19. Profiled with immunoSEQ multiplex PCR; TCRdb holds only in-frame clones, not every one. The sample consists of around 700,000 clones, about nine tenths of them appearing once. Input material: peripheral blood. The source of these receptors is a woman between 18 and 29 years old with acute or convalescent COVID-19.

The V call is TRBV5-1, the J call TRBJ2-2; 7 nucleotides line up with TRBD1. Germline V CDR1 and CDR2: SGHRS, YFSETQ. J was trimmed by 4 bases and V by 0 bases; bases with no gene match: 0. CDR3 length equals 14 residues. This CDR3 is CASSLGDSTGELFF. The DNA of the CDR3 is TGCGCCAGCAGCTTGGGGGACAGCACCGGGGAGCTGTTTTTT.

This chain uses TRBV5-1 with TRBJ1-1; D gene ambiguous. This CDR3 has 15 amino acids. CDR1 is SGHRS, CDR2 YFSETQ, per germline. Trimming cost V 0 bases and J 8 bases, with 17 bases left between them. The CDR3 is CASSLVAGPGGEAFF. The CDR3 coding sequence is TGCGCCAGCAGCTTGGTGGCAGGCCCAGGCGGGGAAGCTTTCTTT.

This sequence joins TRBV6-2 or TRBV6-3 and TRBJ1-4; unclear D gene. The CDR3 length is 14 residues. Germline V CDR1 and CDR2: MNHEY, SVGEGT. V lost 4 bases and J lost 8, with 14 bases in between. CDR3 coding DNA: TGTGCCAGCAGTTCAGGAGGCCCAAACGAAAAACTGTTTTTT. Residues: CASSSGGPNEKLFF.

The chain is built from TRBV6-5 and TRBJ1-3; D unresolved. Between the trimmed V and J ends, which lost 7 bases and 0 bases, there was a span of 7 bases. The CDR3 consists of 13 residues. The V gene's germline CDR1 is MNHEY and CDR2 SVGAGI. The CDR3 DNA is TGTGCCAGCACGGGTTTCTCTGGAAACACCATATATTTT. This codes for CASTGFSGNTIYF.

This clone has just one count. The rearrangement uses TRBV7-8 and TRBJ1-3; 11 nucleotides align to TRBD1. Germline V gives CDR1 SGHVS, CDR2 FQNEAQ. CDR3 size: 14 residues. V lost 4 bases and J lost 7; bases outside the gene matches: 3. The CDR3 region is CASSSGQGANTIYF. CDR3 nucleotide sequence: TGTGCCAGCAGCTCCGGACAGGGGGCGAACACCATATATTTT.

CDR3: CASSQHRDYEQYF. For the CDR3, the DNA is TGCGCCAGCAGCCAACACAGGGACTACGAGCAGTACTTC. The V call is TRBV4-3, the J call TRBJ2-7, with TRBD1 as a possible D gene (6 bases). The germline V gene has CDR1 LGHNA and CDR2 YSLEER. Trimming removed 2 bases from V and 3 bases from J, with 8 bases in between. The CDR3 consists of 13 residues.

The chain is built from TRBV11-2 and TRBJ1-2; D is unresolved. The V end was cut by 2 bases, the J end by 6 bases, with 7 bases between. This CDR3 comprises 12 residues. CDR1 SGHAT and CDR2 FQNNGV come from the germline V gene. The chain's CDR3 is CASSLLRDGYTF. CDR3 nucleotide sequence: TGTGCCAGCAGCTTATTGAGGGATGGCTACACCTTC.

The genes are TRBV15 and TRBJ2-3; a weak D match, TRBD2 (6 bases). The germline gives CDR1 LNHNV, CDR2 YYDKDF (reference sequence). The CDR3 is 15 amino acids. The ends were cut back, 8 bases at V and 0 bases at J, with 15 bases in the middle. CDR3 amino acids: CATEGYRGSTDTQYF. CDR3 DNA sequence: TGTGCCACCGAAGGCTACCGGGGGAGCACAGATACGCAGTATTTT.

V is TRBV12-5 and J is TRBJ2-3; 8 nucleotides match TRBD2. Germline CDR1 is LGHNT and CDR2 is FRNRAP. The CDR3 is 17 residues long. The J segment lost 6 bases and the V segment lost 1 base, leaving 12 bases of the junction unmatched. The CDR3 is CASGLARGDGSADTQYF. The DNA of the CDR3 is TGTGCTAGTGGTTTGGCGCGGGGGGACGGTTCAGCGGATACGCAGTATTTT. The complete variable domain, with remaining parts taken from reference TRBV12-5 and TRBJ2-3, reads DARVTQTPRHKVTEMGQEVTMRCQPILGHNTVFWYRQTMMQGLELLAYFRNRAPLDDSGMPKDRFSAEMPDATLATLKIQPSEPRDSAVYFCASGLARGDGSADTQYFGPGTRLTVL.

This chain uses TRBV4-2 with TRBJ1-2; no definite D call. V dropped 2 bases and J dropped 6 bases, with 16 bases sitting between them. From germline, CDR1 is LGHNA and CDR2 YNFKEQ. This CDR3 has 15 amino acids. The CDR3 DNA follows: TGTGCCAGCAGCCAAACATCTCACACGGAGAATGGCTACACCTTC. Protein: CASSQTSHTENGYTF.

The chain recombines TRBV3-1 (or the pseudogene TRBV3-2) with TRBJ1-6; D is possibly TRBD1 (6 bases). CDR1 and CDR2 from the germline V gene are LGHDT and YNNKEL (reference sequence). Trimming left V 3 bases short and J 9 bases short, with 12 bases between. This CDR3 is built from 14 residues. CDR3 DNA: TGTGCCAGCAGCCAGGACAGCGTTTTTTCACCCCTCCACTTT. Protein: CASSQDSVFSPLHF.

This chain uses TRBV10-3 with TRBJ2-7, with D maybe TRBD2 (6 bases). Germline V gives CDR1 ENHRY, CDR2 SYGVKD. The CDR3 totals 15 residues. Trimming stripped 2 bases from V and 0 bases from J, with 11 bases between. The CDR3 nucleotides are TGTGCCATCAGTGAGAGGGACGGGAGCTCCTACGAGCAGTACTTC. Translated: CAISERDGSSYEQYF.

The chain links TRBV19 to TRBJ2-2; 7 nucleotides match TRBD2. The J segment lost 3 bases and the V segment lost 6 bases, leaving 7 bases of the junction unmatched. Germline V gene sequence: CDR1 LNHDA, CDR2 SQIVND (reference sequence). The CDR3 is 15 amino acids. Here the CDR3 DNA reads TGTGCCAGTAGATTCGGGGGACTATACACCGGGGAGCTGTTTTTT. This codes for CASRFGGLYTGELFF.

The chain joins TRBV9 to TRBJ2-2, with a tentative D call TRBD1 (6 bases). This CDR3 has 15 residues. The V gene lost 2 bases and the J gene lost 6 bases, with 14 bases spanning the gap. Per the germline V gene, CDR1 is SGDLS and CDR2 is YYNGEE. The CDR3 DNA is TGTGCCAGCAGCGTTTATCAGGGGTTGTCCGGGGAGCTGTTTTTT. It specifies CASSVYQGLSGELFF.

This chain links TRBV30 with TRBJ1-5; 8 nucleotides match TRBD1. The CDR3 runs to 13 residues. J was trimmed by 7 bases and V by 5 bases; bases with no gene match: 7. Per the germline V gene, CDR1 is GTSNPN and CDR2 is SVGIG (reference sequence). The CDR3 loop is CAWSDRGGQPQHF. The CDR3 region has the DNA TGTGCCTGGTCAGACAGGGGCGGCCAGCCCCAGCATTTT.